A single sample gave rise to the 4 T cell receptor beta chains below, sequenced in a study of control samples from healthy donors and cancer patients. TCRdb's table, derived via immunoSEQ multiplex PCR, lists solely in-frame clones and lacks some. The sample includes 150,000 to 200,000 clones, 90% of them seen just once. Sequencing input: blood. These receptors all stem from a woman aged 45 to 65 in good health.

V usage is TRBV6-2 or TRBV6-3 and J usage is TRBJ2-1; the D gene could be TRBD1 or TRBD2 (5 bases each). V was shortened by 0 bases and J by 15 bases, with 12 bases between the two germline ends. The CDR3 is 12 amino acids. Germline CDR1 and CDR2: MNHEY and SVGEGT. In nucleotides, the CDR3 is TGTGCCAGCAGTTACTCCGGGACGCACGGGTTCTTC. Protein: CASSYSGTHGFF.

Notes on this clone: This CDR3 is also generated by other DNA sequences in the sample. This chain joins TRBV18 and TRBJ1-1, with 8 bases identical to TRBD1. CDR1 is KGHSH, CDR2 LQKENI, per germline. V lost 3 bases, J lost 0 bases, and 3 bases stayed unmatched. The CDR3 contains 15 residues. As DNA, the CDR3 is TGTGCCAGCTCACCGGGGGACAGGATGAACACTGAAGCTTTCTTT. Residues: CASSPGDRMNTEAFF.

Worth noting for this clone: The same CDR3 is also encoded by other DNA sequences in this sample. The chain employs TRBV7-9 and TRBJ2-5; possibly TRBD2 for D (5 bases). V gave up 5 bases and J gave up 0 bases, with 10 bases separating them. Germline CDR1 SEHNR, CDR2 FQNEAQ (reference sequence). The CDR3 sequence is 14 residues long. The chain's CDR3 is CASSPSGYQETQYF. The CDR3 DNA is TGTGCCAGCAGCCCTTCGGGATACCAAGAGACCCAGTACTTC.

The rearrangement links TRBV29-1 to TRBJ2-2; tentatively, D is TRBD1 (8 bases). CDR1 is SQVTM and CDR2 is ANQGSEA in the germline V gene. V was trimmed by 7 bases and J by 3 bases, leaving 15 bases between them. This CDR3 is 14 amino acids long. The CDR3 is CSARTGRDTGELFF. As DNA, the CDR3 is TGCAGCGCTCGGACAGGGAGGGACACCGGGGAGCTGTTTTTT.